The clone carrying this T cell receptor beta chain appeared many times. The antigen is undetermined. The V and J ends lost 4 bases and 6 bases respectively, with 14 bases between them. The V gene's germline CDR1 is SGHAT and CDR2 FQNNGV. CDR3 length: 14 amino acids. Every isolated RNA sample was fully reverse transcribed, so sequencing captured expressed TCRB transcripts. Measured with immunoSEQ multiplex PCR; TCRdb has only the in-frame clones, and not every one. The data show around 290,000 clones, with roughly 8% seen just once and approximately 0.93% held by the top ten. The data derive from a study of beta chain features in type 1 diabetes. For the study at large: Regarding age, gender and cell yields, patients proved similar to healthy donors. Broader study findings: Within each of all four CD4+ subsets, Type 1 diabetes patients had TCRB CDR3s that were moderately but significantly shorter.

V is TRBV11-2 and J is TRBJ2-3; D possibly uses TRBD1 or TRBD2 (5 bases each). Sample: central memory CD4+ T cells from blood. The sequence was collected from a woman aged 18-29 years in good health. The CDR3 loop reads CASSSRSEGDTQYF. The CDR3 region has the DNA TGTGCCAGCAGCTCCCGTAGCGAGGGGGATACGCAGTATTTT. The variable domain in full, completed from reference TRBV11-2 and TRBJ2-3, reads EAGVAQSPRYKIIEKRQSVAFWCNPISGHATLYWYQQILGQGPKLLIQFQNNGVVDDSQLPKDRFSAERLKGVDSTLKIQPAKLEDSAVYLCASSSRSEGDTQYFGPGTRLTVL.